This TCR beta chain was found in a study of response to subunit inactivated influenza vaccine. Overall study findings and caveats: Authors suggested that a seasonal influenza vaccination recruits few new T cells each time.

This clonotype occurred a few times. Its specificity is unknown. One entry per CDR3 protein, called by TCRdb with MiXCR from the RT-PCR reads. Among 650,000 to 800,000 distinct CDR3 sequences listed, roughly 18% were seen once. Trimming stripped 8 bases from V and 1 base from J, with 15 bases between. The CDR3 totals 13 residues. From germline, CDR1 is SQVTM and CDR2 ANQGSEA. This TCR derives from a man in his fifties who received an inactivated influenza vaccine. The gene calls are TRBV29-1 and TRBJ2-7, with TRBD2 as a possible D gene (6 bases). Sequenced here: PBMCs from blood, sampled around 5 days after vaccination. CDR3 DNA sequence: TGCAGCTTCGTCGGGGGTGGTTCCTACGAGCAGTACTTC. Its translation: CSFVGGGSYEQYF.